The 26 T cell receptor beta chains listed next were all sequenced from one sample in a study of radiotherapy plus CTLA-4 blockade in lung cancer. The table came from immunoSEQ multiplex PCR; TCRdb's copy has only in-frame clones and leaves some out. Of fewer than 140,000 clones detected, about 83% appear once; the ten largest clones hold over 2%. The specimen comprised peripheral blood, sampled from a patient treated with radiotherapy plus ipilimumab. These receptors were collected from a human donor with non-small cell lung cancer that progressed on radiotherapy plus ipilimumab. Some clones in this sample may be carry-over from other donors' samples.

The CDR3 DNA sequence: TGTGCCAGCAGCGTCCCACCGACACCTCAGAACACTGAAGCTTTCTTT. This sequence encodes CASSVPPTPQNTEAFF. The chain uses TRBV9 and TRBJ1-1, with no clear D. V was pared by 2 bases and J by 1 base, with 15 bases between. Germline V lookup: CDR1 SGDLS, CDR2 YYNGEE. CDR3 size: 16 residues. The entire variable domain, with the rest obtained from reference TRBV9 and TRBJ1-1, is as follows: DSGVTQTPKHLITATGQRVTLRCSPRSGDLSVYWYQQSLDQGLQFLIQYYNGEERAKGNILERFSAQQFPDLHSELNLSSLELGDSALYFCASSVPPTPQNTEAFFGQGTRLTVV.

The chain has TRBV5-1 and TRBJ1-2; possibly TRBD1 for D (5 bases). V lost 4 bases and J lost 2, with 12 bases in between. This CDR3 is built from 14 residues. Germline loops: CDR1 SGHRS, CDR2 YFSETQ. This chain's CDR3 is CASSDAEGNYGYTF. CDR3 in DNA: TGCGCCAGCAGCGACGCCGAGGGGAACTATGGCTACACCTTC.

The CDR3 loop reads CASSFSLGQGSYEQYF. In DNA form, the CDR3 reads TGTGCCAGCAGCTTCTCTCTGGGACAGGGTTCCTACGAGCAGTACTTC. The rearrangement uses TRBV13 and TRBJ2-7; 9 bases fit TRBD1. V lost 3 bases to trimming and J lost 1 base; unmatched junction nucleotides: 7. Looked up from germline, CDR1 is PRHDT and CDR2 is FYEKMQ (reference sequence). The CDR3 is 16 amino acids.

This clone was seen a single time. CDR3 sequence (DNA): TGCGCCAGCAGCCCCACCGTGACCGGACTAGCAGCCCTGGCCCAGTACTTC. Translated, it gives CASSPTVTGLAALAQYF. This sequence joins TRBV5-1 and TRBJ2-5; TRBD2 matches at 8 bases. Losses at the gene ends were 4 bases for V and 9 bases for J; bases not matched to a gene: 20. The CDR3 is 17 residues long. Germline V gives CDR1 SGHRS, CDR2 YFSETQ.

The V call is TRBV7-6, the J call TRBJ2-2, with TRBD1 matching over 9 bases. The V gene end was trimmed by 5 bases and the J gene end by 1 base; junction bases not matched to a gene: 5. Looked up from germline, CDR1 is SGHVS and CDR2 is FNYEAQ. The CDR3 runs 16 residues. Here the CDR3 reads CASSRRDRENTGELFF. The CDR3, as DNA: TGTGCCAGCAGCCGCCGGGACAGGGAGAACACCGGGGAGCTGTTTTTT.

V is TRBV12-5 and J is TRBJ2-3, with 7 bases matching TRBD1. The CDR3 has 16 residues. The V gene end was trimmed by 1 base and the J gene end by 6 bases; junction bases not matched to a gene: 10. The germline CDR1 and CDR2 sequences are LGHNT and FRNRAP. The chain's CDR3 is CASGLGQGAGADTQYF. The DNA for the CDR3 is TGTGCTAGTGGTTTGGGACAGGGTGCAGGGGCGGATACGCAGTATTTT.

This clone has a handful of counts. The chain links TRBV29-1 to TRBJ1-1, with a tentative D call TRBD1 (6 bases). V lost 6 bases to trimming and J lost 4 bases, with 15 bases between them. This CDR3 region has 13 residues. Per the germline V gene, CDR1 is SQVTM and CDR2 is ANQGSEA. The CDR3 loop reads CSVVQGSTTEAFF. In DNA, the CDR3 is TGCAGCGTCGTTCAGGGGAGTACCACTGAAGCTTTCTTT.

The chain employs TRBV7-2 and TRBJ1-6, with D hard to call. This CDR3 region has 17 residues. V was trimmed by 2 bases and J by 8 bases, leaving 19 bases between them. Germline assignment: CDR1 SGHTA and CDR2 FQGNSA. CDR3 region: CASSLYGIIPGDSPLHF. CDR3 nucleotide sequence: TGTGCCAGCAGCTTATATGGTATAATACCCGGCGATTCACCCCTCCACTTT.

The CDR3 DNA sequence: TGCGCCAGCAGCTTGGGCACGGGGAGTTCGCGCTACACCTTC. Translating it yields CASSLGTGSSRYTF. This rearrangement joins TRBV5-1 to TRBJ1-2; no clear D gene. Germline V lookup: CDR1 SGHRS, CDR2 YFSETQ. This CDR3 comprises 14 residues. The V end lost 0 bases, the J end lost 9 bases, and 15 bases lay between the germline ends.

This chain uses TRBV5-1 with TRBJ1-6, with D hard to call. V shed 4 bases and J shed 10 bases, with 18 bases lying between them. The germline CDR1 and CDR2 sequences are SGHRS and YFSETQ. This CDR3 region has 15 residues. Here the CDR3 reads CASSGHNDGGSPLHF. The CDR3 nucleotides are TGCGCCAGCAGCGGCCACAACGACGGAGGGTCACCCCTCCACTTT.

CDR3 sequence reads: CASSSGGSYNEQFF. The DNA of the CDR3 is TGTGCCAGCAGCTCAGGGGGCTCCTACAATGAGCAGTTCTTC. The rearrangement uses TRBV11-3 and TRBJ2-1, with 7 bases identical to TRBD1. CDR1 is SGHNT, CDR2 YENEEA, per germline. V shed 4 bases, J shed 0 bases, and the junction held 0 bases outside the gene matches. The CDR3 totals 14 residues.

J is TRBJ1-1 and V is TRBV28, with a tentative D call TRBD1 (6 bases). Trimming stripped 5 bases from V and 2 bases from J, with 15 bases between. The CDR3 is 15 amino acids. CDR1 is MDHEN, CDR2 SYDVKM, per germline. CDR3 region: CASSIAGTFNTEAFF. CDR3 DNA: TGTGCCAGCAGTATCGCCGGGACATTTAACACTGAAGCTTTCTTT.

This chain links TRBV9 with TRBJ1-2, with TRBD1 matching 11 bases. This CDR3 region has 14 residues. Trimming took 4 bases from V and 7 from J; bases not matched to a gene: 6. Looked up from germline, CDR1 is SGDLS and CDR2 is YYNGEE. This chain's CDR3 is CASSPGQGARGYTF. The CDR3 nucleotides read TGTGCCAGCAGCCCCGGACAGGGGGCACGTGGCTACACCTTC.

V gene TRBV2 combines with J gene TRBJ2-6, with D maybe TRBD2 (6 bases). CDR1 is SNHLY and CDR2 is FYNNEI in the germline V gene. The V end lost 9 bases, the J end lost 0 bases, and 18 bases lay between the germline ends. The CDR3 runs to 17 residues. The CDR3 DNA reads as TGTGCCAGGAACGCGGGGAGGACACTCTCTGGGGCCAACGTCCTGACTTTC. Translated: CARNAGRTLSGANVLTF.

The rearrangement links TRBV6-5 to TRBJ1-2; 7 positions match TRBD1. The CDR3 runs to 13 residues. Germline V lookup: CDR1 MNHEY, CDR2 SVGAGI. J was trimmed by 5 bases and V by 4 bases; bases with no gene match: 4. For the CDR3, the DNA is TGTGCCAGCAGTTCGACAGGGAGGTATGGCTACACCTTC. It specifies CASSSTGRYGYTF.

This clone was counted once. As DNA, the CDR3 is TGTGCTAGTGGTTTGACATCTAGCACAGATACGCAGTATTTT. It translates to CASGLTSSTDTQYF. The rearrangement uses TRBV12-5 and TRBJ2-3; D uncertain. V was cut by 2 bases and J by 0 bases, with 6 bases left in between. This CDR3 region has 14 residues. Germline V gives CDR1 LGHNT, CDR2 FRNRAP.

The chain recombines TRBV19 with TRBJ1-2; weak D call: TRBD1 (5 bases). CDR3 length: 13 amino acids. The V end was cut by 4 bases, the J end by 7 bases, with 13 bases between. CDR1 is LNHDA, CDR2 SQIVND, per germline (reference sequence). The CDR3 region is CASSTLGLAGYTF. CDR3 bases: TGTGCCAGTAGTACCTTGGGACTCGCTGGCTACACCTTC.

This chain connects TRBV7-2 to TRBJ1-1; TRBD1 matches 7 bases. After removal of 5 bases from V and 0 bases from J, the junction contained 3 bases not matched to a gene. CDR1 is SGHTA, CDR2 FQGNSA, per germline. The CDR3 is 14 residues long. The CDR3 here is CASSLGQVNTEAFF. The CDR3 DNA sequence: TGTGCCAGCAGCCTCGGACAGGTGAACACTGAAGCTTTCTTT.

The chain recombines TRBV21-1 with TRBJ2-5. TRBV21-1 is a pseudogene. There are 14 residues in the CDR3. The CDR3 region has the DNA TGTGCCAGCAGCTTTCCGGCCACACAAGAGACCCAGTACTTC. The encoded protein is CASSFPATQETQYF.

This chain connects TRBV5-6 to TRBJ1-6; 10 nucleotides match TRBD1. CDR3 length equals 15 residues. V trimming: 0 bases; J trimming: 8 bases; junction bases outside the gene matches: 2. In germline, CDR1 is SGHDT, CDR2 YYEEEE. The CDR3 protein is CASSLEGTGDSPLHF. The CDR3 region has the DNA TGTGCCAGCAGCTTGGAAGGGACAGGGGATTCACCCCTCCACTTT. The full variable domain, with the rest looked up from reference TRBV5-6 and TRBJ1-6, is DAGVTQSPTHLIKTRGQQVTLRCSPKSGHDTVSWYQQALGQGPQFIFQYYEEEERQRGNFPDRFSGHQFPNYSSELNVNALLLGDSALYLCASSLEGTGDSPLHFGNGTRLTVT.

CDR3: CASSLVAGGIETQYF. CDR3 DNA sequence: TGCGCCAGCAGCTTGGTAGCGGGGGGGATAGAGACCCAGTACTTC. The chain joins TRBV5-1 to TRBJ2-5; 11 bases agree with TRBD2. The CDR3 runs 15 residues. The junction had 2 bases not matched to a gene; V was cut back by 0 bases and J by 4 bases. Germline assignment: CDR1 SGHRS and CDR2 YFSETQ.

The V call is TRBV5-1, the J call TRBJ1-1; D ambiguous. Trimming took off 3 bases at V and 2 bases at J, with 14 bases between the two ends. Looked up from germline, CDR1 is SGHRS and CDR2 is YFSETQ. The CDR3 is 15 residues long. The CDR3 sequence is CASSSLPGANTEAFF. CDR3 in DNA: TGCGCCAGCAGCTCCCTACCAGGTGCAAACACTGAAGCTTTCTTT.

This chain joins TRBV18 and TRBJ1-5; D might be TRBD1 (5 bases). The CDR3 covers 14 residues. CDR1 and CDR2 from the germline V gene are KGHSH and LQKENI. Trimming took off 2 bases at V and 5 bases at J, with 10 bases between the two ends. The CDR3 here is CASSPVGGDQPQHF. In DNA form, the CDR3 reads TGTGCCAGCTCACCAGTCGGGGGAGATCAGCCCCAGCATTTT.

The V and J genes are TRBV6-6 and TRBJ1-2; D not certain. CDR1 is MNHNY and CDR2 is SVGAGI in the germline V gene (reference sequence). V gave up 1 base and J gave up 8 bases, with 11 bases separating them. This CDR3 has 13 amino acids. The DNA for the CDR3 is TGTGCCAGCAGTTACTTGCTGGTGGGCGGCTACACCTTC. Residues: CASSYLLVGGYTF.

The rearrangement uses TRBV7-9 and TRBJ2-3; 11 nucleotides agree with TRBD1. Germline CDR1 and CDR2: SEHNR and FQNEAQ (reference sequence). The CDR3 sequence is 15 residues long. J lost 4 bases, V lost 4 bases, and 4 bases had no gene match. The CDR3 DNA follows: TGTGCCAGCAGCTCAGGACAGGGGGCCGCAGATACGCAGTATTTT. Translated: CASSSGQGAADTQYF.

The chain uses TRBV21-1 and TRBJ2-5; the tabulated D call, TRBD1, remains unverified against the DNA. TRBV21-1 is reported as a pseudogene. The CDR3 has 12 residues. The CDR3 reads CASSWDMETQYF. CDR3 DNA sequence: TGTGCCAGCAGTTGGGACATGGAGACCCAGTACTTC.